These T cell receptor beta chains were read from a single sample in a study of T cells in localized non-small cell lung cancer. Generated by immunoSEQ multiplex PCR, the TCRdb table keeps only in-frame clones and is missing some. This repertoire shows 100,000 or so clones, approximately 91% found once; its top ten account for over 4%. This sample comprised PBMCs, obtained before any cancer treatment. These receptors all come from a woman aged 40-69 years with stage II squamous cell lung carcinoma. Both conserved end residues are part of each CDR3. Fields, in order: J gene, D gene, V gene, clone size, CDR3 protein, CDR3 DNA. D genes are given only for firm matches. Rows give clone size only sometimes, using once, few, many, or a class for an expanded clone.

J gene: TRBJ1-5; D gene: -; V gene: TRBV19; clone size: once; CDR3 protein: CASSILDSSNQPQHF; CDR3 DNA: TGTGCCAGTAGTATTTTGGACTCGAGCAATCAGCCCCAGCATTTT
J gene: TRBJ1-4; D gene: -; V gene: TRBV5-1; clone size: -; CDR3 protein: CASSSTGRTNEKLFF; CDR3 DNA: TGCGCCAGCAGCTCCACAGGGAGGACTAATGAAAAACTGTTTTTT
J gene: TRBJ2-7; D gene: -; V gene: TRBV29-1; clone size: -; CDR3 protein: CSVEDGGAVEQYF; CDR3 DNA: TGCAGCGTTGAAGATGGGGGGGCGGTCGAGCAGTACTTC
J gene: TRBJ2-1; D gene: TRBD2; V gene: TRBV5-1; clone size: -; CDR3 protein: CASSLLGLAGDNEQFF; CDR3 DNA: TGCGCCAGCAGCTTGCTCGGACTAGCAGGGGACAATGAGCAGTTCTTC
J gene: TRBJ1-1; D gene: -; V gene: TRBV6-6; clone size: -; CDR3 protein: CASSHFRQGEAFF; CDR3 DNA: TGTGCCAGCAGCCACTTTCGGCAGGGCGAAGCTTTCTTT
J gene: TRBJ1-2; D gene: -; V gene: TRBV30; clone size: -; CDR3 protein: CASPRLGGGYTF; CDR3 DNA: TGTGCCTCCCCCCGCTTGGGAGGAGGCTACACCTTC
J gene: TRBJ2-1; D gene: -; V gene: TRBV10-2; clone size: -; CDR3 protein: CASSEGGTPRAEQFF; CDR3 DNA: TGCGCCAGCAGTGAGGGAGGGACTCCGCGGGCTGAGCAGTTCTTC
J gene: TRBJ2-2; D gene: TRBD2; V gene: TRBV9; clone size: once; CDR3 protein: CASSVGVAGGYGTGELFF; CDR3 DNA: TGTGCCAGCAGCGTAGGGGTAGCGGGAGGGTATGGCACCGGGGAGCTGTTTTTT
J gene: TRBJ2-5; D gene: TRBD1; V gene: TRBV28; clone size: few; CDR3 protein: CASSLYRGTQETQYF; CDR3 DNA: TGTGCCAGCAGTTTATACAGGGGGACCCAAGAGACCCAGTACTTC
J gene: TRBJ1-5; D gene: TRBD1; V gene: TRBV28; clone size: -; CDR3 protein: CASSTWTGNQPQHF; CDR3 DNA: TGTGCCAGCAGTACGTGGACAGGGAATCAGCCCCAGCATTTT
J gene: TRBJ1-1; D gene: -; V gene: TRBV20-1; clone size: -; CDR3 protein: CSASPEAFF; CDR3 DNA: TGCAGTGCTAGCCCCGAAGCTTTCTTT
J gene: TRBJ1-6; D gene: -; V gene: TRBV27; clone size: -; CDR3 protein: CASSFRGSPLHF; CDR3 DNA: TGTGCCAGCAGTTTCCGCGGTTCACCCCTCCACTTT
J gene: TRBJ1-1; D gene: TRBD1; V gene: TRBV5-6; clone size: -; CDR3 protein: CASRGQGITRF; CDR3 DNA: TGTGCCAGCAGGGGACAGGGAATAACCCGTTTT
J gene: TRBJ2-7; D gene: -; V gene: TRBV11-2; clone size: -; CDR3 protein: CASSLAGRRLTYEQYF; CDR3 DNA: TGTGCCAGCAGCTTAGCAGGACGGAGGTTAACCTACGAGCAGTACTTC
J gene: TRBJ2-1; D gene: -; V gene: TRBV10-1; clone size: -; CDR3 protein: CASSEVGDNEQFF; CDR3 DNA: TGCGCCAGCAGTGAAGTCGGAGACAATGAGCAGTTCTTC
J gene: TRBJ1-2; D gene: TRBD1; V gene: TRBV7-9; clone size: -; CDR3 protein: CASSSYTGGDGYTF; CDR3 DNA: TGTGCCAGCAGTTCCTATACAGGGGGCGATGGCTACACCTTC
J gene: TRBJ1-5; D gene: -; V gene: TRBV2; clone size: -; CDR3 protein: CASTKDRLNNQPQHF; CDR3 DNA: TGTGCCAGCACCAAAGACAGATTGAACAATCAGCCCCAGCATTTT
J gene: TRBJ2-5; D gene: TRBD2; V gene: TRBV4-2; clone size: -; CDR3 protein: CASSQDPSGGLAETQYF; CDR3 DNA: TGTGCCAGCAGCCAAGATCCCAGCGGGGGGTTGGCGGAGACCCAGTACTTC
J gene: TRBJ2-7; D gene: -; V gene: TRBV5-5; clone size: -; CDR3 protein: CASSLEGVYEQYF; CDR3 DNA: TGTGCCAGCAGCTTAGAGGGAGTTTACGAGCAGTACTTC
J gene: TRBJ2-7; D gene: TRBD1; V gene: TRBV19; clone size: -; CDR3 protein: CASSIQGAQDEQYF; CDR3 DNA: TGTGCCAGTAGTATTCAGGGGGCGCAGGACGAGCAGTACTTC
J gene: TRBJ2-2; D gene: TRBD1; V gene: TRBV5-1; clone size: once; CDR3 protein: CASSPGTGGVNTGELFF; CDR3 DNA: TGCGCCAGCAGCCCCGGCACAGGGGGCGTAAACACCGGGGAGCTGTTTTTT
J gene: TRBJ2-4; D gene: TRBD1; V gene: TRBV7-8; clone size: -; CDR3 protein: CASSLGRGHQGVAKNIQYF; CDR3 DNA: TGTGCCAGCAGCTTAGGCAGGGGGCATCAGGGGGTAGCCAAAAACATTCAGTACTTC
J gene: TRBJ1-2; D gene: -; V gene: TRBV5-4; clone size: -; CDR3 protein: CASSLDPTYGYTF; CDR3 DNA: TGTGCCAGCAGCTTGGATCCAACCTATGGCTACACCTTC
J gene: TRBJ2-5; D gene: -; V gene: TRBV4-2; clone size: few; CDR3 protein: CASSQDKRTQYQETQYF; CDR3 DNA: TGTGCCAGCAGCCAAGATAAGAGGACTCAGTACCAAGAGACCCAGTACTTC
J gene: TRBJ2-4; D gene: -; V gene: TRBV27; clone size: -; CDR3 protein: CASSLAGTKNIQYF; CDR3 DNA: TGTGCCAGCAGTTTGGCGGGAACCAAAAACATTCAGTACTTC
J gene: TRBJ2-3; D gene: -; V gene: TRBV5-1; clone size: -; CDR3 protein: CASSVGLIRTDTQYF; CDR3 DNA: TGCGCCAGCAGCGTCGGACTGATTCGCACAGATACGCAGTATTTT
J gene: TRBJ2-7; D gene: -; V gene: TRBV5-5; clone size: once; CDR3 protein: CASSLTAQRVQYF; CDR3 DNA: TGTGCCAGCAGCTTAACGGCTCAGCGAGTGCAGTACTTC
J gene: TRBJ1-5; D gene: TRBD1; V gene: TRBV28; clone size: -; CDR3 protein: CATSDRGGQPQHF; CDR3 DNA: TGTGCCACCTCGGACAGGGGCGGCCAGCCCCAGCATTTT
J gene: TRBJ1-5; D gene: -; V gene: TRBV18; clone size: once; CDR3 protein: CASSSSWGRPQHF; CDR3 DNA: TGTGCCAGCTCATCGTCCTGGGGGCGGCCCCAGCATTTT